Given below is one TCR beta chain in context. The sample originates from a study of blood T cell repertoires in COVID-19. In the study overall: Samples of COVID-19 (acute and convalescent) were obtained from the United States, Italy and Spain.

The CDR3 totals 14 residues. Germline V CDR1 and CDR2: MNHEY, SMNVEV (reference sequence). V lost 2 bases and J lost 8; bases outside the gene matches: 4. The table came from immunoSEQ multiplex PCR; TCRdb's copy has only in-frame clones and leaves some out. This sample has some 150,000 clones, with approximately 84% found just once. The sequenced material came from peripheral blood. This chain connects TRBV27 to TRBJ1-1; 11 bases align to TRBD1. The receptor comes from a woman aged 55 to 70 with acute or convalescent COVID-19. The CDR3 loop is CASSLGTGGAEAFF. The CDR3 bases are TGTGCCAGCAGTTTAGGGACAGGGGGAGCAGAAGCTTTCTTT.